Sequencing of this TCR beta chain was carried out in a study of blood T cell repertoires in COVID-19. Turning to the study itself: The analysed material was cDNA or gDNA that came from T cells, B-cell-depleted T cells, or PBMCs.

This clone was counted between two and nine times. CDR3 length equals 14 residues. V was clipped by 4 bases and J by 7 bases, with 13 bases between them. Germline assignment: CDR1 MNHEY and CDR2 SMNVEV (reference sequence). Method: immunoSEQ multiplex PCR; TCRdb's copy keeps in-frame clones and lacks some. The sample has around 190,000 clones; around 83% are singletons. The sequencing input was peripheral blood. The V call is TRBV27, the J call TRBJ1-4; D is uncertain. The source is a woman at least 80 years old with acute or convalescent COVID-19. CDR3 amino acids: CASSSGAAGEKLFF. The CDR3 coding sequence is TGTGCCAGCAGTTCCGGCGCAGCGGGTGAAAAACTGTTTTTT.